This is a list of T cell receptor beta chains from one sample in a study of cytomegalovirus exposure and HLA in healthy donors. Measured with immunoSEQ multiplex PCR; TCRdb has only the in-frame clones, and not every one. The sample includes about 160,000 clones, approximately 88% of them seen just once. The sample comprised PBMCs. These receptors were obtained from a boy aged 2 to 9 in good health and CMV-seronegative. CDR3s include the opening cysteine and the closing phenylalanine or tryptophan. Fields, in order: CDR3 protein, CDR3 DNA, V gene, D gene, J gene, clone size. D genes are given only for firm matches. Clone size is stated in some rows and not others, as once, few, many or a class when expanded.

CDR3: CASSLVVGGQGEAFF
DNA: TGTGCCAGCAGCTTGGTGGTTGGTGGGCAGGGGGAAGCTTTCTTT
V: TRBV5-4
D: -
J: TRBJ1-1
size: -

CDR3: CASSLGYRLNTEAFF
DNA: TGTGCCAGCAGCTTAGGTTACAGGTTGAACACTGAAGCTTTCTTT
V: TRBV7-2
D: -
J: TRBJ1-1
size: -

CDR3: CASSLAVGTGANVLTF
DNA: TGCGCCAGCAGCTTGGCCGTCGGGACTGGGGCCAACGTCCTGACTTTC
V: TRBV5-1
D: -
J: TRBJ2-6
size: -

CDR3: CASSLSRSNQPQHF
DNA: TGTGCCAGCAGTTTATCGAGATCCAATCAGCCCCAGCATTTT
V: TRBV27
D: -
J: TRBJ1-5
size: -

CDR3: CASSLVGGNQPQHF
DNA: TGTGCCAGCAGCTTGGTAGGGGGAAATCAGCCCCAGCATTTT
V: TRBV5-6
D: -
J: TRBJ1-5
size: -

CDR3: CATSRDKRSFSSYEQYF
DNA: TGTGCCACCAGCAGAGATAAGAGAAGTTTTTCTTCCTACGAGCAGTACTTC
V: TRBV15
D: -
J: TRBJ2-7
size: -

CDR3: CASSAGQGDQPQHF
DNA: TGTGCCAGCTCAGCGGGACAGGGGGATCAGCCCCAGCATTTT
V: TRBV18
D: TRBD1
J: TRBJ1-5
size: -

CDR3: CASSSHRDRDYNEQFF
DNA: TGTGCCAGCAGCTCCCACCGGGACAGGGACTACAATGAGCAGTTCTTC
V: TRBV7-8
D: TRBD1
J: TRBJ2-1
size: -

CDR3: CASSLDLAGPAYEQYF
DNA: TGTGCCAGCAGCTTAGATTTAGCGGGACCCGCCTACGAGCAGTACTTC
V: TRBV11-1
D: TRBD2
J: TRBJ2-7
size: -

CDR3: CASGTGQGSPLHF
DNA: TGTGCTAGTGGTACGGGACAGGGGTCACCCCTCCACTTT
V: TRBV12-5
D: TRBD1
J: TRBJ1-6
size: few

CDR3: CASSVGTALGGYTF
DNA: TGTGCCAGCAGCGTCGGGACAGCCCTCGGTGGCTACACCTTC
V: TRBV7-2
D: TRBD1
J: TRBJ1-2
size: -

CDR3: CASSKAYPGTGASGYTF
DNA: TGTGCCAGCAGCAAAGCTTATCCCGGGACAGGGGCAAGTGGCTACACCTTC
V: TRBV21-1
D: -
J: TRBJ1-2
size: -

CDR3: CSATSGVQYF
DNA: TGCAGTGCTACTAGCGGGGTCCAGTACTTC
V: TRBV20-1
D: TRBD2
J: TRBJ2-5
size: -

CDR3: CASSEAVSGNTIYF
DNA: TGTGCCAGCAGTGAGGCAGTCTCTGGAAACACCATATATTTT
V: TRBV2
D: -
J: TRBJ1-3
size: -

CDR3: CASSQRLAGEVDEQFF
DNA: TGTGCCAGCAGCCAGCGACTAGCGGGAGAAGTGGATGAGCAGTTCTTC
V: TRBV11-2
D: TRBD2
J: TRBJ2-1
size: -

CDR3: CASSLAQGNSNQPQHF
DNA: TGTGCCAGCAGCTTGGCTCAGGGGAATTCCAATCAGCCCCAGCATTTT
V: TRBV5-6
D: -
J: TRBJ1-5
size: -

CDR3: CASSQETFDTDTQYF
DNA: TGTGCCAGCAGCCAAGAGACTTTCGACACAGATACGCAGTATTTT
V: TRBV14
D: -
J: TRBJ2-3
size: -

CDR3: CASREIMNTEAFF
DNA: TGTGCCAGCAGAGAAATAATGAACACTGAAGCTTTCTTT
V: TRBV25-1
D: -
J: TRBJ1-1
size: -

CDR3: CASSYLGPTLSYEQYF
DNA: TGTGCCAGCAGTTACCTTGGGCCGACCCTCTCCTACGAGCAGTACTTC
V: TRBV6-5
D: -
J: TRBJ2-7
size: -

CDR3: CASRSERLAVEQYF
DNA: TGTGCCAGCAGATCCGAGAGACTAGCAGTCGAGCAGTACTTC
V: TRBV2
D: TRBD2
J: TRBJ2-7
size: -

CDR3: CASSLASRGIQYF
DNA: TGTGCCAGCAGCTTAGCGAGCAGGGGCATTCAGTACTTC
V: TRBV7-2
D: -
J: TRBJ2-4
size: -